This section outlines one TCR beta chain sequence together with its context. The antigen remains unidentified. In the PCR, 60 Vbeta and 13 Jbeta primers were used. The assay was immunoSEQ multiplex PCR, and TCRdb's table has in-frame clones only and misses some. The sample has about 120,000 clones; roughly 82% are singletons. The data stem from a study of cytomegalovirus exposure and HLA in healthy donors. The wider study: Among several hundred genotyped donors, more than 65% fell in the Caucasian-associated ancestry cluster.

Points from the study as a whole: The listing of 150 to 200 TCR beta chains classed them as cytomegalovirus-associated. A later analysis found that most CMV-associated TCR beta chains appeared HLA-restricted. Reports state that TCR beta sequences accurately predicted most subjects' HLA-A and HLA-B alleles.

The sequencing input was PBMCs. This TCR came from a woman aged 40 to 50 in good health and CMV-seropositive.

The CDR3 region is CSVDTGRGKNIQYF. The CDR3 coding sequence is TGCAGCGTTGATACCGGACGGGGAAAAAACATTCAGTACTTC. The chain employs TRBV29-1 and TRBJ2-4, with a possible D match to TRBD2 (5 bases). Germline CDR1 is SQVTM and CDR2 is ANQGSEA. The germline V and J ends were trimmed by 3 bases and 4 bases, with 13 bases remaining between them. CDR3 length: 14 amino acids.